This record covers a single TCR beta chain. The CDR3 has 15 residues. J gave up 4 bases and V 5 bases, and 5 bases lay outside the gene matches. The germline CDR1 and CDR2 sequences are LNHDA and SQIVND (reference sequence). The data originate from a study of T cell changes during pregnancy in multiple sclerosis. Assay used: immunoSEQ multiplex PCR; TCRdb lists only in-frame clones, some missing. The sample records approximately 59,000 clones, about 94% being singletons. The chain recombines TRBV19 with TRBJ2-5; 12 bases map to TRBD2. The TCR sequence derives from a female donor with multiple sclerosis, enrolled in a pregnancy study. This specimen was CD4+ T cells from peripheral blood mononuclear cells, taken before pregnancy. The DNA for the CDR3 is TGTGCCAGTAGTCCACCGGGACTAGCGGGAGAGACCCAGTACTTC. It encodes CASSPPGLAGETQYF.